The 23 T cell receptor beta chains below all came from one sample that was sequenced in a study of vaccination and CD4 T cells after COVID-19. Time point denoted: late sampling 161 to 241 days after vaccination in three convalescent patients. MiXCR, run by TCRdb on the PCR reads, gives a single entry per CDR3 protein. The sample includes some 26,000 distinct CDR3 sequences, under 65% of them seen just once. The source material was CD4+ T cells from blood, sampled about 7 months after SARS-CoV-2 vaccination. These TCRs come from a human donor who had recovered from COVID-19.

The gene calls are TRBV18 and TRBJ2-5; D might be TRBD2 (5 bases). Trimming took 2 bases from V and 2 from J, leaving 6 bases between them. This CDR3 comprises 13 residues. CDR1 and CDR2 from the germline V gene are KGHSH and LQKENI. CDR3 sequence: CASSPSGQETQYF. Written as DNA, the CDR3 is TGTGCCAGCTCACCAAGCGGTCAAGAGACCCAGTACTTC. The full variable domain, with the rest looked up from reference TRBV18 and TRBJ2-5, is NAGVMQNPRHLVRRRGQEARLRCSPMKGHSHVYWYRQLPEEGLKFMVYLQKENIIDESGMPKERFSAEFPKEGPSILRIQQVVRGDSAAYFCASSPSGQETQYFGPGTRLLVL.

V usage is TRBV10-3 and J usage is TRBJ2-7; tentative D call: TRBD2 (6 bases). This CDR3 is 15 amino acids long. In germline, CDR1 is ENHRY, CDR2 SYGVKD. Trimming took off 6 bases at V and 6 bases at J, with 21 bases between the two ends. The CDR3 DNA reads as TGTGCCATCAGACACCGGGAGACGCCTCCTGGCGAGCAGTACTTC. This gives the protein CAIRHRETPPGEQYF.

The rearrangement joins TRBV29-1 to TRBJ1-2; no reliable D call. Germline values: CDR1 SQVTM, CDR2 ANQGSEA. This CDR3 contains 12 residues. V was clipped by 4 bases and J by 3 bases, with 9 bases between them. CDR3 loop: CSVVSGYYGYTF. CDR3 nucleotide sequence: TGCAGCGTTGTCAGTGGATACTATGGCTACACCTTC.

This CDR3 reads CASLLDNEQFF. The CDR3 DNA reads as TGTGCCAGCCTCTTAGACAATGAGCAGTTCTTC. The chain has TRBV12-3 or TRBV12-4 and TRBJ2-1; D ambiguous. The CDR3 is made up of 11 amino acids. Trimming left V 8 bases short and J 5 bases short, with 7 bases between.

The chain has TRBV6-2 or TRBV6-3 and TRBJ2-7; 7 nucleotides align to TRBD1. This CDR3 has 15 amino acids. Trimming took 11 bases from V and 3 from J; bases not matched to a gene: 16. CDR1 is MNHEY and CDR2 is SVGEGT in the germline V gene. The DNA for the CDR3 is TGTGCCTCCCAGTTACTCCCGCAGGGGGTCTACGAGCAGTACTTC. Amino acid sequence: CASQLLPQGVYEQYF.

The J gene is TRBJ2-7, the V gene TRBV20-1, with TRBD2 identical over 7 bases. This CDR3 region has 15 residues. Looked up from germline, CDR1 is DFQATT and CDR2 is SNEGSKA (reference sequence). V was pared by 3 bases and J by 5 bases, with 13 bases of the junction left unmatched. This CDR3 is CSARGIAGGRHEQYF. The CDR3 bases are TGCAGTGCTAGGGGAATAGCGGGCGGACGTCACGAGCAGTACTTC.

J is TRBJ2-3 and V is TRBV27; the D is unclear. CDR1 MNHEY and CDR2 SMNVEV come from the germline V gene (reference sequence). The V end lost 8 bases, the J end lost 3 bases, and 6 bases lay between the germline ends. This CDR3 spans 11 amino acids. The CDR3 spells CASAATDTQYF. For the CDR3, the DNA is TGTGCCAGCGCCGCAACAGATACGCAGTATTTT.

The J gene is TRBJ2-2, the V gene TRBV7-8; possibly TRBD2 for D (6 bases). The CDR3 is 15 residues long. The germline CDR1 and CDR2 sequences are SGHVS and FQNEAQ. V was pared by 5 bases and J by 6 bases, with 16 bases between. As DNA, the CDR3 is TGTGCCAGCAGCCCTAGACGGGGAGGTCCCGGGGAGCTGTTTTTT. Protein product: CASSPRRGGPGELFF. Complete variable domain (other parts from reference TRBV7-8 and TRBJ2-2): GAGVSQSPRYKVAKRGQDVALRCDPISGHVSLFWYQQALGQGPEFLTYFQNEAQLDKSGLPSDRFFAERPEGSVSTLKIQRTQQEDSAVYLCASSPRRGGPGELFFGEGSRLTVL.

The chain couples TRBV7-8 to TRBJ2-1; 7 nucleotides align to TRBD2. Trimming removed 2 bases from V and 4 bases from J; junction bases left unmatched: 8. Germline-derived CDR1 and CDR2 are SGHVS and FQNEAQ. The CDR3 covers 16 residues. The CDR3 loop is CASSLFIAGVYNEQFF. DNA for the CDR3: TGTGCCAGCAGCTTATTCATAGCGGGTGTATACAATGAGCAGTTCTTC.

This chain joins TRBV10-3 and TRBJ1-1; D ambiguous. CDR1 and CDR2 (germline): ENHRY, SYGVKD. V lost 3 bases, J lost 0 bases, and 11 bases lay in between. This CDR3 spans 15 amino acids. The CDR3 DNA reads TGTGCCATCAGTGAACGGGATGATATGAACACTGAAGCTTTCTTT. It is translated as CAISERDDMNTEAFF.

This chain links TRBV20-1 with TRBJ2-5, with 11 bases matching TRBD2. Trimming at V came to 1 base and at J to 2 bases, leaving 3 bases not matched to a gene. The CDR3 runs to 15 residues. The germline gives CDR1 DFQATT, CDR2 SNEGSKA (reference sequence). The DNA for the CDR3 is TGCAGTGCTAGAGCACGACTAGCGGGGCAAGAGACCCAGTACTTC. Protein sequence: CSARARLAGQETQYF.

The chain joins TRBV6-1 to TRBJ2-5; D tentatively fits TRBD1 or TRBD2 (5 bases each). Germline lookup yields CDR1 MNHNS and CDR2 SASEGT. The CDR3 runs to 13 residues. Trimming shortened V by 6 bases and J by 2 bases, and 10 bases separated the two germline ends. The CDR3 DNA reads TGTGCCAGCAGGAGGGGTCCTCAAGAGACCCAGTACTTC. This codes for CASRRGPQETQYF.

This clonotype has just one count. The junction departs from germline at one end; a sequencing error may be responsible. The chain links TRBV15 to TRBJ2-1; 8 nucleotides agree with TRBD1. The J call may not be correct, given that the DNA end is closer to TRBJ2-5. Germline values: CDR1 LNHNV, CDR2 YYDKDF (reference sequence). The CDR3 has 13 residues. The CDR3 bases are TGTGCCACCAGCAGAGGGGGACAGGAGATCCAGTACTTC. Translation: CATSRGGQEIQYF.

This clonotype was counted a single time. The V gene is TRBV6-2 or TRBV6-3, the J gene TRBJ1-1; TRBD1 might be the D (6 bases). CDR1 is MNHEY and CDR2 is SVGEGT in the germline V gene. The CDR3 is made up of 15 amino acids. Trimming stripped 6 bases from V and 1 base from J, with 15 bases between. This CDR3 reads CASRPVRDKNTEAFF. CDR3 nucleotides: TGTGCCAGCAGGCCCGTCCGGGACAAGAACACTGAAGCTTTCTTT.

This clonotype appeared a few times. This chain links TRBV7-2 with TRBJ1-1; no firm D call. The CDR3 is made up of 14 amino acids. V was clipped by 1 base and J by 6 bases, with 12 bases between them. Germline lookup yields CDR1 SGHTA and CDR2 FQGNSA. The CDR3 DNA reads TGTGCCAGCAGCTTAGGGACCATGCTCCCTGAAGCTTTCTTT. Its protein is CASSLGTMLPEAFF.

This sequence joins TRBV11-2 and TRBJ2-7; tentative D call: TRBD2 (6 bases). CDR1 is SGHAT and CDR2 is FQNNGV in the germline V gene. The V end was cut by 5 bases, the J end by 2 bases, with 16 bases between. The CDR3 consists of 15 residues. The CDR3 spells CASSTGDSPTYEQYF. The CDR3 DNA reads as TGTGCCAGCAGCACCGGGGACTCCCCAACCTACGAGCAGTACTTC.

This chain links TRBV7-3 with TRBJ2-7; 10 bases fit TRBD1. Germline V gene data show CDR1 as SGHTA and CDR2 as FQGTGA. The trim removed 4 bases at V and 4 bases at J, leaving 4 bases unmatched. The CDR3 is 14 amino acids. The CDR3 reads CASSSGQGGYEQYF. CDR3 sequence (DNA): TGTGCCAGCAGCTCAGGACAGGGGGGGTACGAGCAGTACTTC.

This clonotype was counted between two and nine times. The rearrangement links TRBV2 to TRBJ2-7; possibly TRBD2 for D (5 bases). In germline, CDR1 is SNHLY, CDR2 FYNNEI. V gave up 4 bases and J gave up 3 bases, with 16 bases separating them. This CDR3 spans 15 amino acids. CDR3 bases: TGTGCCAGCAGTGTGTTTCGGGGTTTCTACTACGAGCAGTACTTC. Translating it yields CASSVFRGFYYEQYF.

This chain links TRBV6-1 with TRBJ2-2, with 7 positions matching TRBD1. The CDR3 spans 18 residues. Trimming removed 0 bases from V and 0 bases from J; junction bases left unmatched: 7. CDR1 and CDR2 from the germline V gene are MNHNS and SASEGT. CDR3 sequence: CASSEALIGGANTGELFF. In DNA form, the CDR3 reads TGTGCCAGCAGTGAAGCGCTTATAGGGGGCGCGAACACCGGGGAGCTGTTTTTT.

V gene TRBV7-9 combines with J gene TRBJ2-1, with TRBD1 as a possible D gene (6 bases). Germline assignment: CDR1 SEHNR and CDR2 FQNEAQ (reference sequence). The CDR3 has 14 amino acids. V lost 5 bases to trimming and J lost 6 bases, with 14 bases between them. The CDR3 bases are TGTGCCAGCAGCACGGCCAGGGGTGGCAATGAGCAGTTCTTC. It specifies CASSTARGGNEQFF.

In nucleotides, the CDR3 is TGTGCCAGCAGCTTAGGGACCGCCCTCACAGATACGCAGTATTTT. This gives the protein CASSLGTALTDTQYF. The V call is TRBV7-3, the J call TRBJ2-3; D tentatively fits TRBD1 or TRBD2 (5 bases each). V lost 2 bases to trimming and J lost 2 bases, with 11 bases between them. The CDR3 totals 15 residues. Germline lookup yields CDR1 SGHTA and CDR2 FQGTGA.

This chain connects TRBV12-3 or TRBV12-4 to TRBJ2-7; the D is unclear. V lost 2 bases and J lost 3, with 11 bases in between. This CDR3 spans 14 amino acids. The CDR3 nucleotides read TGTGCCAGCAGTTTAACGAAGCTGGGCTACGAGCAGTACTTC. Translation: CASSLTKLGYEQYF.

The chain has TRBV29-1 and TRBJ1-1; D unresolved. V lost 6 bases, J lost 7 bases, and 21 bases lay in between. Germline loops: CDR1 SQVTM, CDR2 ANQGSEA. The CDR3 has 14 residues. The DNA for the CDR3 is TGCAGCGTAAAATCCCGCGGCGGTACAAATGAAGCTTTCTTT. It codes for CSVKSRGGTNEAFF.